This T cell receptor (beta chain) appears in the sequencing data of a study of blood T cell repertoires in COVID-19. Repertoires were generated with immunoSEQ multiplex PCR, while TCRdb's copy carries only in-frame clones and drops some. The table shows 200,000 to 300,000 clones, with approximately 88% occurring only once. Sample: PBMCs or T cells enriched from blood (not recorded which). The sequence was obtained from a woman in her 40s with acute COVID-19.

CDR3 in amino acids: CASRGTPGQGEAFF. The CDR3 region has the DNA TGCGCCAGCAGGGGGACACCGGGACAGGGAGAAGCTTTCTTT. The genes are TRBV10-2 and TRBJ1-1; TRBD1 aligns across 9 bases. CDR1 and CDR2 (germline): WSHSY, SAAADI. With V trimmed by 6 bases and J by 8 bases, 10 bases remained unmatched. The CDR3 runs 14 residues.